This T cell receptor beta chain came from a study of CD8 T cells in ankylosing spondylitis. This clonotype was counted many times. Its target is not known. The study, taken as a whole, reports: Characteristic, it appeared, of ankylosing spondylitis blood was a TCR beta motif of roughly 8 highly homologous variants. Certain motif variants had earlier appeared in reactive arthritis synovial fluid and blood.

Quantitative 5'-RACE with molecular barcodes generated TCR beta libraries. TCRdb re-derived calls from the 5' RACE reads in MiXCR, one entry per CDR3 protein. Among about 540,000 distinct CDR3 sequences, 9.5% to 15% were seen once, and the ten largest hold around 6.8%. Deletions cut 7 bases from V and 5 bases from J, with 15 bases between. The CDR3 has 14 amino acids. The chain has TRBV12-3 or TRBV12-4 and TRBJ1-5; D is possibly TRBD1 (5 bases). This receptor was obtained from a male donor with ankylosing spondylitis. The source material was blood, either unsorted or a sorted T cell fraction (not recorded which). CDR3 sequence (DNA): TGTGCCAGCACCTTAGACAGCCAATATCAGCCCCAGCATTTT. Protein product: CASTLDSQYQPQHF.